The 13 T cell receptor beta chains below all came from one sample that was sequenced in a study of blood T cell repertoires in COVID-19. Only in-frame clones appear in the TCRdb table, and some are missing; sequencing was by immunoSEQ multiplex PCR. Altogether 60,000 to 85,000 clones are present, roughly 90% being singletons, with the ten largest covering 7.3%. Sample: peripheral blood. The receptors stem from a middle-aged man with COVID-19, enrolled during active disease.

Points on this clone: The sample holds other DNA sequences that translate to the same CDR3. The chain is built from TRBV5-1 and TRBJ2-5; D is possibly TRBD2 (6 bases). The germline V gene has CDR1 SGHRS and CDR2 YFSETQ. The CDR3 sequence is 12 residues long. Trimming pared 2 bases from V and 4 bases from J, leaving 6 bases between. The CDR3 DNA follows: TGCGCCAGCAGCTTTAGCGGAGAGACCCAGTACTTC. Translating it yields CASSFSGETQYF.

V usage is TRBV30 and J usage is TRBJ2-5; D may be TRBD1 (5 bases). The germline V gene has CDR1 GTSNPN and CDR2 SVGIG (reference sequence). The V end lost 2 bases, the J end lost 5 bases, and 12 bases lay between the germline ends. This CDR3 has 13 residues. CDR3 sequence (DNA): TGTGCCTGGAGTAAGGGGCTGGCGGAGACCCAGTACTTC. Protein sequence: CAWSKGLAETQYF. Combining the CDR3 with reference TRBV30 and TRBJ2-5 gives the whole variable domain SQTIHQWPATLVQPVGSPLSLECTVEGTSNPNLYWYRQAAGRGLQLLFYSVGIGQISSEVPQNLSASRPQDRQFILSSKKLLLSDSGFYLCAWSKGLAETQYFGPGTRLLVL.

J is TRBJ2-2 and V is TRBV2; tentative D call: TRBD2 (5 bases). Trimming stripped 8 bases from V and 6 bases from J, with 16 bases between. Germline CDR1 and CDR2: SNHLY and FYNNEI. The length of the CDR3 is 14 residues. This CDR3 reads CASSRMEEPGELFF. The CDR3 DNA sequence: TGTGCCAGCTCCCGAATGGAGGAGCCCGGGGAGCTGTTTTTT.

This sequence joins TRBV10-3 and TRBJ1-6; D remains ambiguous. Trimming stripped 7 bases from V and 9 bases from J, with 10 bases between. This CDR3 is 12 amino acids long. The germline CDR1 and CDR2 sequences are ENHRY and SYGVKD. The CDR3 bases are TGTGCCATCATGGATCCAGGTTCACCCCTCCACTTT. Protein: CAIMDPGSPLHF.

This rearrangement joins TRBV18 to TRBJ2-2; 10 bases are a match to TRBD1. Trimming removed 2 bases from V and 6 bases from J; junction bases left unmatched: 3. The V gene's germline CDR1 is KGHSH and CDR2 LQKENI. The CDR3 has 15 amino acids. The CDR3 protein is CASSPSTGGAGELFF. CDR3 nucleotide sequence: TGTGCCAGCTCACCATCGACAGGGGGCGCCGGGGAGCTGTTTTTT.

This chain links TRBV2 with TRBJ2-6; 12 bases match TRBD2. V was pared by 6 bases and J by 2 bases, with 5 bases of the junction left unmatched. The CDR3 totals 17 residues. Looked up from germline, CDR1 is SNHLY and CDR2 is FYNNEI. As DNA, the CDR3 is TGTGCCAGCAGCCCTAGCGGGGGGGCCACTGGGGCCAACGTCCTGACTTTC. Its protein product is CASSPSGGATGANVLTF.

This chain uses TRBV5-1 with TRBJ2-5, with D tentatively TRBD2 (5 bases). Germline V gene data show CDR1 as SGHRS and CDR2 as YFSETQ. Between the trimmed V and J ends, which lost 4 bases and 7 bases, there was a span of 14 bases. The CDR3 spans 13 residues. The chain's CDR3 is CASSEGTGGTQYF. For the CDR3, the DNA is TGCGCCAGCAGCGAGGGAACTGGCGGGACCCAGTACTTC.

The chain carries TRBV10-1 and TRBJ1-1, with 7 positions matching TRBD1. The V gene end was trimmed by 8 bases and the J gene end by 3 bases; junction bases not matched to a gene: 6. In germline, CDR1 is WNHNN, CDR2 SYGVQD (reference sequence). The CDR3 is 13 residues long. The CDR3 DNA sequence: TGCGCCAGCTCCCAAGACAGGGACACTGAAGCTTTCTTT. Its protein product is CASSQDRDTEAFF.

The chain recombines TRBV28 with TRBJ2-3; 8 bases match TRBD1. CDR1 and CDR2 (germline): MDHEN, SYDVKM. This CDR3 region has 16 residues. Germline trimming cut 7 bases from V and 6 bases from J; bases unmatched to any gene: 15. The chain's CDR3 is CASIPQGAGGLDTQYF. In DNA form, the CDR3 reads TGTGCCAGCATACCTCAGGGGGCAGGGGGCCTTGATACGCAGTATTTT.

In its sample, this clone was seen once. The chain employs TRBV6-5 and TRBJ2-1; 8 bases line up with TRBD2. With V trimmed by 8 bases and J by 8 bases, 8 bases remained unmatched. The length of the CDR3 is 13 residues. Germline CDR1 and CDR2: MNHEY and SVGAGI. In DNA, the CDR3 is TGTGCCAGCGCCTCGGGGGGGGGTGATGAGCAGTTCTTC. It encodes CASASGGGDEQFF.

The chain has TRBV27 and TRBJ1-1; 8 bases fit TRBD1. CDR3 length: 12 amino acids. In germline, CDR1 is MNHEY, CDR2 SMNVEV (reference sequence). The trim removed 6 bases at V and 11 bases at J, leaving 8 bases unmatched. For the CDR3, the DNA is TGTGCCAGCAGAAACCTACAGGGGGGGGCTTTCTTT. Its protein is CASRNLQGGAFF.

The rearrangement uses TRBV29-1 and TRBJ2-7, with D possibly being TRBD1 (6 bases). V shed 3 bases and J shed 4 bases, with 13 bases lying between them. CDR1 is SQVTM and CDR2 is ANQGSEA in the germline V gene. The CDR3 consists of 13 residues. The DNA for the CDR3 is TGCAGCGTTGACAGGGGCGGAGGTTACGAGCAGTACTTC. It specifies CSVDRGGGYEQYF.

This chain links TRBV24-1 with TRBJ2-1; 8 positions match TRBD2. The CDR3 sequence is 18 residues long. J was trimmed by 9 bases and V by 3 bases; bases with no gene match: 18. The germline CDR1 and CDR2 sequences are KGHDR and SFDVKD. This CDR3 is CATSDPSRQAGGEGEQFF. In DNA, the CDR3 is TGTGCCACCAGTGATCCCTCCCGCCAGGCGGGGGGTGAGGGTGAGCAGTTCTTC.